This TCR beta chain was retrieved from a study of post-analysis software for immune sequencing data. Study at large: Secondary progressive, relapsing-remitting and progressive-relapsing multiple sclerosis were among the included disease courses. Study outcomes and limitations: Those with multiple sclerosis, the patient group, showed significantly lower normalized Chao1 diversity than controls. With TRBV5-6, TRBV5-1 and TRBV20-1 included, a handful of TRBV segments were more frequent in patients than in controls. Pronounced co-clustering by F measure was evident among identically batched samples.

Each TCR beta cDNA library carried unique molecular identifiers. T cells, roughly 1 to 10 million of them, yielded some 500,000 cDNA molecules. TCRdb fed the PCR reads into MiXCR, producing one record per CDR3 protein. This repertoire shows hundreds of thousands of distinct CDR3 sequences, about 53% found once; its top ten account for 4.6%. Points on this clonotype: The antigen is undetermined.

The CDR3 has 14 residues. Germline assignment: CDR1 LNHNV and CDR2 YYDKDF (reference sequence). V was cut by 2 bases and J by 5 bases, with 13 bases left in between. This chain uses TRBV15 with TRBJ2-7; D remains unclear. Sequencing was carried out using blood. The source is a girl aged 5 to 17 with multiple sclerosis. The CDR3 DNA sequence: TGTGCCACCAGCAGAAAGAGGCCGAGCGACGAGCAGTACTTC. Residues: CATSRKRPSDEQYF.